This T cell receptor beta chain was recorded in a study of a mutant IDH1 vaccine in newly diagnosed glioma. Study-wide background: Sex distribution of treated patients was about 60% male and around 38% female; mean age was around 40 years. Patients previously underwent radiotherapy, temozolomide, or both, and most underwent both. Study-level results: Of all patients, 93.3% showed vaccine-induced immune responses. Any relationship between pseudoprogression and changes in top peripheral T cell clonotypes seemed absent.

The CDR3 spans 13 residues. The germline V and J ends were trimmed by 6 bases and 2 bases, with 10 bases remaining between them. Germline CDR1 reads LNHDA; CDR2 reads SQIVND (reference sequence). Assay used: immunoSEQ multiplex PCR; TCRdb lists only in-frame clones, some missing. The sample includes about 38,000 clones, just under 80% of them seen just once. Documented time point: baseline, week 1 (first vaccination visit). Sample treatment: pre-vaccination baseline after standard-of-care therapy. Of note for this clone: Its antigen is unidentified.

This TCR derives from a man aged 35-49 years with glioma. Some clones in this sample may be carry-over from other donors' samples. Sample: PBMCs, taken from a glioma patient treated with radiotherapy, temozolomide or both. J is TRBJ1-2 and V is TRBV19; no clear D. The CDR3 loop reads CASSNPGNYGYTF. CDR3 DNA sequence: TGTGCCAGTAGCAACCCAGGCAACTATGGCTACACCTTC.